This T cell receptor (beta chain) emerged from a study of read filtering for tumor transcriptome and immune sequencing. V was clipped by 4 bases and J by 0 bases, with 9 bases between them. The CDR3 covers 14 residues. The V gene's germline CDR1 is SGHRS and CDR2 YFSETQ. The library was built from around 0.4 ug RNA with molecular barcoded adaptors for alpha/delta and beta/gamma chains. A single record per CDR3 protein comes from TCRdb applying MiXCR to the reads. The table lists around 130,000 distinct CDR3 sequences, approximately 13% of them singletons, with about 7.7% in the top ten. There are many counts of this clonotype.

The clonotype originates from a donor aged 40 or over with multiple myeloma. The chain recombines TRBV5-1 with TRBJ2-3, with D unresolved. The sequenced sample consisted of a population of CD138-negative cells sorted from bone marrow. CDR3 sequence: CASSLGSSTDTQYF. DNA of the CDR3: TGCGCCAGCAGCCTGGGTAGTAGCACAGATACGCAGTATTTT.